This T cell receptor (beta chain) comes out of a study of T cells in localized non-small cell lung cancer. Study results and caveats: Longer overall survival was associated with a higher density of T cells in the blood. In adjacent lung, a median roughly 62 of the top 100 tumor clones were found. Uninvolved adjacent lung showed peak T cell clonality, exceeding tumor.

Trimming cost V 1 base and J 1 base; bases outside gene matches: 6. In germline, CDR1 is SGHRS, CDR2 YFSETQ. CDR3 length: 16 amino acids. Repertoires were generated with immunoSEQ multiplex PCR, while TCRdb's copy carries only in-frame clones and drops some. Among roughly 24,000 clones listed, around 90% were seen once. Points on this clone: Its antigen is currently unknown.

This TCR was sampled from a female donor older than 55 with stage II squamous cell lung carcinoma. The chain joins TRBV5-1 to TRBJ2-3, with TRBD2 identical over 7 bases. The specimen comprised peripheral blood, sampled before any cancer treatment. CDR3: CASSLMGLAGTDTQYF. For the CDR3, the DNA is TGCGCCAGCAGCTTGATGGGCCTAGCGGGCACAGATACGCAGTATTTT.